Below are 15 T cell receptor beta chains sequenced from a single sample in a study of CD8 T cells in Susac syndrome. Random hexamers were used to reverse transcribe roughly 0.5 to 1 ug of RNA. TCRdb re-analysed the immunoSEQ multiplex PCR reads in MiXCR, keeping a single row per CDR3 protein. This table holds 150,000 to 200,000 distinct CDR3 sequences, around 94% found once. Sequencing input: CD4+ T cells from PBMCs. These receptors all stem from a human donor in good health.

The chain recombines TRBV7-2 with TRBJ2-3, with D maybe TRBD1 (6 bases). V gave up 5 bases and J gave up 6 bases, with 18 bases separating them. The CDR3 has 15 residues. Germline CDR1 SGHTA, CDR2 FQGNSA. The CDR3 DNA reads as TGTGCCAGCAGCCAGCGGACAGCAACAGGCGATACGCAGTATTTT. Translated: CASSQRTATGDTQYF.

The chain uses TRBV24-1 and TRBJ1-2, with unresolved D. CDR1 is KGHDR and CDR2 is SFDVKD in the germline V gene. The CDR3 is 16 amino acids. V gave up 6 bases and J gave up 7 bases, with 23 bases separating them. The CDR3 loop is CATSSDPPSGVGGYTF. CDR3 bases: TGTGCCACCAGTTCGGACCCCCCGTCAGGAGTAGGTGGCTACACCTTC.

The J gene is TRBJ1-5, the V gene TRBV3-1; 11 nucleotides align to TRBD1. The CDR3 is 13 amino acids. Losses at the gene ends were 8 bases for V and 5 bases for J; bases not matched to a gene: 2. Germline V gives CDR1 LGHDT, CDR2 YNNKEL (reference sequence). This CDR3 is CASRGQGDQPQHF. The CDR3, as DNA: TGTGCCAGCCGGGGACAGGGGGATCAGCCCCAGCATTTT.

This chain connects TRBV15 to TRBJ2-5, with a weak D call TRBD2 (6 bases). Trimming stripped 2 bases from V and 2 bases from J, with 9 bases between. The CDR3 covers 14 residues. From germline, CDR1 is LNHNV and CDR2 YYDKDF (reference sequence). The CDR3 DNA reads TGTGCCACCAGCAGACTGGGACTTCAAGAGACCCAGTACTTC. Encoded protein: CATSRLGLQETQYF. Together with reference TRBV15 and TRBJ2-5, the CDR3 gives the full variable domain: DAMVIQNPRYQVTQFGKPVTLSCSQTLNHNVMYWYQQKSSQAPKLLFHYYDKDFNNEADTPDNFQSRRPNTSFCFLDIRSPGLGDTAMYLCATSRLGLQETQYFGPGTRLLVL.

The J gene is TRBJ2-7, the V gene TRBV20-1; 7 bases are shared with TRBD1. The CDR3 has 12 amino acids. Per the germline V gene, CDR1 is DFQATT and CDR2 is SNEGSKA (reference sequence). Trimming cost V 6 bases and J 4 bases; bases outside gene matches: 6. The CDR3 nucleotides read TGCAGTGCATTAGACAGGGAGTACGAGCAGTACTTC. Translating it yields CSALDREYEQYF.

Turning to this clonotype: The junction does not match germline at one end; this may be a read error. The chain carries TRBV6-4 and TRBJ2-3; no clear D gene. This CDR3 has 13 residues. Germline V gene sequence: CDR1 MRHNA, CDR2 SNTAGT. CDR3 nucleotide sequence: TGTGCCACCAGTAAGACTTTCACAGATACGCAGTATTTT. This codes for CATSKTFTDTQYF.

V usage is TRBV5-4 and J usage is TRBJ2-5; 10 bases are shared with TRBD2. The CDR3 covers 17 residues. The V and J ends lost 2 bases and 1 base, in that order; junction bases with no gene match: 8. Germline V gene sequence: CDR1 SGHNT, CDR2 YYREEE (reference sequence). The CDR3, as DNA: TGTGCCAGCAGCTTCACTGGACTAGCGGAGATCCAAGAGACCCAGTACTTC. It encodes CASSFTGLAEIQETQYF.

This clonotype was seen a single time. Here the CDR3 DNA reads TGTGCCAGCAGCTTAGTACCGGTACGCGTCTATGGCTACACCTTC. Translation: CASSLVPVRVYGYTF. The chain joins TRBV7-9 to TRBJ1-2; D unresolved. Germline-derived CDR1 and CDR2 are SEHNR and FQNEAQ (reference sequence). This CDR3 spans 15 amino acids. Trimming removed 1 base from V and 4 bases from J, with 13 bases in between.

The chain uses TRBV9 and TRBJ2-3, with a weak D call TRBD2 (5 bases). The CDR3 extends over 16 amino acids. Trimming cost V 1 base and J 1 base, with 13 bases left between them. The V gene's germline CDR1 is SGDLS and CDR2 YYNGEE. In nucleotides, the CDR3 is TGTGCCAGCAGCGTATTTGGAGGTTTGGGCACAGATACGCAGTATTTT. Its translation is CASSVFGGLGTDTQYF. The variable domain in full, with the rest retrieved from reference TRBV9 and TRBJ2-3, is DSGVTQTPKHLITATGQRVTLRCSPRSGDLSVYWYQQSLDQGLQFLIQYYNGEERAKGNILERFSAQQFPDLHSELNLSSLELGDSALYFCASSVFGGLGTDTQYFGPGTRLTVL.

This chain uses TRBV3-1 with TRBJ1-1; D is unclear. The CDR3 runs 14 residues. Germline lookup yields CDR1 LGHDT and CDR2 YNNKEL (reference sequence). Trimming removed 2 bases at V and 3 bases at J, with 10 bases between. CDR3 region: CASSQRGVHTEAFF. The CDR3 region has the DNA TGTGCCAGCAGCCAACGGGGAGTACACACTGAAGCTTTCTTT.

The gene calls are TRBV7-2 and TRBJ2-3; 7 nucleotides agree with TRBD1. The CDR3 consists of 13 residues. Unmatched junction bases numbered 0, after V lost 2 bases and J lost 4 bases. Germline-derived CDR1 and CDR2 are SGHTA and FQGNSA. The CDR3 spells CASSLQGADTQYF. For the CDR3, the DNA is TGTGCCAGCAGCTTACAGGGGGCAGATACGCAGTATTTT.

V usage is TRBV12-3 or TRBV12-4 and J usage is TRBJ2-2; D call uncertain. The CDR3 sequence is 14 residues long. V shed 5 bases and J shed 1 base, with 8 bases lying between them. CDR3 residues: CASSPYLNTGELFF. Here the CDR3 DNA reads TGTGCCAGCAGTCCATACTTGAACACCGGGGAGCTGTTTTTT.

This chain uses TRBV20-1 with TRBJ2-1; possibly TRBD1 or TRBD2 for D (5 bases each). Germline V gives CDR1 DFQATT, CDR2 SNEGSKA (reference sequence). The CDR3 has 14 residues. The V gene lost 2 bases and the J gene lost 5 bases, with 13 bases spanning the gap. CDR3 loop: CSARLGTAHNEQFF. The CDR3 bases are TGCAGTGCTAGACTCGGGACGGCTCACAATGAGCAGTTCTTC.

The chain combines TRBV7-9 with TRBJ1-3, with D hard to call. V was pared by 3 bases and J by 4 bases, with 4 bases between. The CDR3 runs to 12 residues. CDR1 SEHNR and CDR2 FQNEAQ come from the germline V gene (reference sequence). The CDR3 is CASSLNGNTIYF. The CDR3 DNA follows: TGTGCCAGCAGCTTGAACGGAAACACCATATATTTT.

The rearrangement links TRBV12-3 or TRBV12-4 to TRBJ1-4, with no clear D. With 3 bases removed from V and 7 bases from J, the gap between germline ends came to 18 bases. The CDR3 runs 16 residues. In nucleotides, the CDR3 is TGTGCCAGCAGTTTGGGCAGAACAATGCTTGGTGAAAAACTGTTTTTT. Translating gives CASSLGRTMLGEKLFF.